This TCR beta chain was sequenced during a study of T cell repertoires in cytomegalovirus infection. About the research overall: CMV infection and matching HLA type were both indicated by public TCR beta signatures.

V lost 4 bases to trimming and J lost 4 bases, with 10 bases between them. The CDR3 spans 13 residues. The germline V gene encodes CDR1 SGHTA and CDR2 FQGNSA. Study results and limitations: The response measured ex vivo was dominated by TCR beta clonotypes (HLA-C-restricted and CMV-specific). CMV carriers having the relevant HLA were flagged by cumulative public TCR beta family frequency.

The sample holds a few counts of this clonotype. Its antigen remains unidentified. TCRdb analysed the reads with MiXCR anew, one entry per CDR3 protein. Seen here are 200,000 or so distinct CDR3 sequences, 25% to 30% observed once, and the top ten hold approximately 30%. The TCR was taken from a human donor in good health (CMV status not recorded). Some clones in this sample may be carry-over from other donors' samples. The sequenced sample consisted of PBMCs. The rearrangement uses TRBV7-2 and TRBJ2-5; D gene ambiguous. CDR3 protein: CASSYSRIETQYF. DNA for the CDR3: TGTGCCAGCAGCTACTCGCGCATAGAGACCCAGTACTTC.